This TCR beta chain was observed in a study of T cells in Graves' hyperthyroidism and ophthalmopathy. RNA transcripts yielded amplified TCR beta CDR3 regions. TCR CDR3 regions were first amplified by RT-PCR with HTBI primers. TCRdb itself ran the multiplex PCR reads through MiXCR, one entry per CDR3 protein. In the table there are nearly 600,000 distinct CDR3 sequences, about 15% of which are singletons. The CDR3 consists of 15 residues. From germline, CDR1 is SQVTM and CDR2 ANQGSEA. Trimming left V 0 bases short and J 7 bases short, with 15 bases between. This clonotype was sampled from a woman aged 25 to 39 with Graves' hyperthyroidism that later progressed to Graves' ophthalmopathy. Sample: blood. The V and J genes are TRBV29-1 and TRBJ2-2; TRBD1 might be the D (6 bases). For the CDR3, the DNA is TGCAGCGTTGAAGATATAGGGATGACAGGCGGGGAGCTGTTTTTT. The encoded protein is CSVEDIGMTGGELFF.